The 17 T cell receptor beta chains reported below all come from one sample, sequenced in a study of CD8+ T cells in alopecia areata. Treatment of the sample: oral pan-JAK inhibitor, 5-10 mg twice daily. Sequencing templates came from extracted RNA that was reverse transcribed into cDNA. Produced via immunoSEQ multiplex PCR; TCRdb's table is partial and in-frame only. The table lists about 290,000 clones, over 45% of them singletons, with about 1.8% in the top ten. The sequences come from CD4+ T cells sorted from blood, collected at week 24, from a patient treated with tofacitinib. The receptors were gathered from a human donor with alopecia areata.

The rearrangement links TRBV5-1 to TRBJ1-2; 8 nucleotides agree with TRBD1. Germline V CDR1 and CDR2: SGHRS, YFSETQ. V lost 8 bases to trimming and J lost 2 bases; unmatched junction nucleotides: 5. This CDR3 contains 13 residues. For the CDR3, the DNA is TGCGCCAGTACCGGGACAGGCAACTATGGCTACACCTTC. This sequence encodes CASTGTGNYGYTF.

This chain uses TRBV30 with TRBJ1-6; D is possibly TRBD1 (6 bases). The germline gives CDR1 GTSNPN, CDR2 SVGIG (reference sequence). The V and J ends lost 3 bases and 5 bases respectively, with 11 bases between them. The CDR3 covers 14 residues. The CDR3 here is CAWSRGADNSPLHF. Written as DNA, the CDR3 is TGTGCCTGGAGCCGGGGGGCCGATAATTCACCCCTCCACTTT.

The table lists this clone with a count of one. The chain couples TRBV7-2 to TRBJ2-7; weak D call: TRBD2 (5 bases). The CDR3 spans 13 residues. Per the germline V gene, CDR1 is SGHTA and CDR2 is FQGNSA. Deletions cut 3 bases from V and 3 bases from J, with 9 bases between. CDR3 region: CASSLGEFYEQYF. CDR3 coding DNA: TGTGCCAGCAGCTTGGGAGAATTCTACGAGCAGTACTTC.

The CDR3 region is CASSAEPGQGEAFF. CDR3 in DNA: TGCGCCAGCAGCGCGGAACCGGGACAGGGAGAAGCTTTCTTT. V and J are TRBV5-1 and TRBJ1-1; 9 nucleotides match TRBD1. Germline loops: CDR1 SGHRS, CDR2 YFSETQ. V lost 4 bases, J lost 8 bases, and 9 bases stayed unmatched. The CDR3 runs 14 residues.

The CDR3 DNA reads as TGTGCCTGGAAAGCACTAGCGGGGGGAGATACGCAGTATTTT. Translation gives CAWKALAGGDTQYF. This rearrangement joins TRBV30 to TRBJ2-3, with 12 bases matching TRBD2. There are 14 residues in the CDR3. V lost 4 bases and J lost 5; bases outside the gene matches: 4. CDR1 and CDR2 (germline): GTSNPN, SVGIG (reference sequence).

J is TRBJ2-2 and V is TRBV7-8; D gene uncertain. V gave up 3 bases and J gave up 1 base, with 6 bases separating them. Germline loops: CDR1 SGHVS, CDR2 FQNEAQ. The CDR3 is 14 amino acids. CDR3 DNA: TGTGCCAGCAGCTTTCGGATGAACACCGGGGAGCTGTTTTTT. Its protein product is CASSFRMNTGELFF.

The rearrangement joins TRBV30 to TRBJ1-6, with D possibly matching TRBD1 (6 bases). V dropped 5 bases and J dropped 7 bases, with 12 bases sitting between them. The CDR3 spans 13 residues. Germline V lookup: CDR1 GTSNPN, CDR2 SVGIG (reference sequence). CDR3 amino acids: CAWGPGQNSPLHF. CDR3 sequence (DNA): TGTGCCTGGGGGCCGGGACAAAATTCACCCCTCCACTTT.

This clone was observed a few times. The chain employs TRBV7-3 and TRBJ2-3; D gene unclear. The CDR3 is 14 residues long. CDR1 is SGHTA, CDR2 FQGTGA, per germline. Trimming cost V 3 bases and J 0 bases, with 7 bases left between them. Here the CDR3 DNA reads TGTGCCAGCAGCTTTAGGGCTAGCACAGATACGCAGTATTTT. It encodes CASSFRASTDTQYF. The variable domain in full, with the rest retrieved from reference TRBV7-3 and TRBJ2-3, is GAGVSQTPSNKVTEKGKYVELRCDPISGHTALYWYRQSLGQGPEFLIYFQGTGAADDSGLPNDRFFAVRPEGSVSTLKIQRTERGDSAVYLCASSFRASTDTQYFGPGTRLTVL.

This clone has a handful of counts. The chain has TRBV29-1 and TRBJ2-7; the D gene is possibly TRBD2 (6 bases). CDR1 and CDR2 (germline): SQVTM, ANQGSEA. V lost 3 bases and J 9 bases, leaving 33 bases between the germline ends. The CDR3 consists of 18 residues. The CDR3 spells CSVEKTGPFGTGLLGQYF. CDR3 sequence (DNA): TGCAGCGTTGAGAAAACGGGCCCCTTTGGGACTGGGCTCCTCGGGCAGTACTTC.

V usage is TRBV23-1 and J usage is TRBJ1-2; 7 bases are a match to TRBD1. TRBV23-1 falls under the ORF class, with uncertain function. V gave up 2 bases and J gave up 5 bases; unmatched junction bases: 2. The CDR3 has 13 residues. In nucleotides, the CDR3 is TGCGCCAGCAGTCAACGGACAGGATATGGCTACACCTTC. Translated: CASSQRTGYGYTF.

The chain carries TRBV19 and TRBJ2-5; D unclear. V was trimmed by 3 bases and J by 7 bases, leaving 15 bases between them. CDR1 LNHDA and CDR2 SQIVND come from the germline V gene (reference sequence). CDR3 length: 14 amino acids. The CDR3 loop reads CASSMAPAKGTQYF. CDR3 coding DNA: TGTGCCAGTAGTATGGCGCCCGCAAAGGGGACCCAGTACTTC.

V is TRBV29-1 and J is TRBJ2-3; 11 nucleotides agree with TRBD2. V was pared by 4 bases and J by 6 bases, with 9 bases of the junction left unmatched. The CDR3 is 15 amino acids. Germline CDR1 and CDR2: SQVTM and ANQGSEA. This CDR3 reads CSVGVSGGAADTQYF. The CDR3 DNA is TGCAGCGTTGGCGTTAGCGGGGGGGCCGCGGATACGCAGTATTTT.

CDR3 bases: TGTGCCAGCAGCTTGGAACCGGGTTACAACGAGCAGTACTTC. It is translated as CASSLEPGYNEQYF. This rearrangement joins TRBV5-4 to TRBJ2-7; no clear D gene. V gave up 0 bases and J gave up 5 bases, with 12 bases separating them. This CDR3 is built from 14 residues. The germline V gene encodes CDR1 SGHNT and CDR2 YYREEE (reference sequence).

This rearrangement joins TRBV4-1 to TRBJ2-2; possible D gene TRBD2, 7 bases. Germline lookup yields CDR1 MGHRA and CDR2 YSYEKL. The V and J ends lost 4 bases and 3 bases respectively, with 15 bases between them. There are 16 residues in the CDR3. CDR3 sequence: CASSPRWGGDTGELFF. Here the CDR3 DNA reads TGCGCCAGCAGCCCCAGGTGGGGGGGCGACACCGGGGAGCTGTTTTTT.

The chain uses TRBV4-1 and TRBJ1-5, with 9 bases aligning to TRBD1. V lost 4 bases to trimming and J lost 0 bases; unmatched junction nucleotides: 7. The CDR3 runs to 17 residues. In germline, CDR1 is MGHRA, CDR2 YSYEKL. The CDR3 reads CASSPGWTGVSNQPQHF. CDR3 in DNA: TGCGCCAGCAGCCCAGGCTGGACAGGGGTTAGCAATCAGCCCCAGCATTTT.

This clone occurred once. The chain is built from TRBV4-1 and TRBJ1-5; D call uncertain. CDR1 is MGHRA and CDR2 is YSYEKL in the germline V gene. The CDR3 sequence is 16 residues long. V lost 3 bases and J 2 bases, leaving 14 bases between the germline ends. The CDR3 spells CASSHGRLGGNQPQHF. DNA for the CDR3: TGCGCCAGCAGCCATGGACGACTAGGCGGCAATCAGCCCCAGCATTTT.

This clone is a singleton in its sample. This same CDR3 is encoded by further DNA sequences in the sample. The rearrangement uses TRBV30 and TRBJ1-1, with a tentative D call TRBD1 (6 bases). Trimming took off 4 bases at V and 0 bases at J, with 9 bases between the two ends. This CDR3 contains 13 residues. Germline CDR1 is GTSNPN and CDR2 is SVGIG (reference sequence). CDR3 coding DNA: TGTGCCTGGAAGGACAGTTTGAACACTGAAGCTTTCTTT. Amino acids: CAWKDSLNTEAFF.